These 8 T cell receptor beta chains share one sample of origin, sequenced in a study of sequential checkpoint blockade in melanoma. Here immunoSEQ multiplex PCR was the method, and the copy in TCRdb shows in-frame clones only, minus some. This table holds about 12,000 clones, about a quarter found once. Treatment reported: randomized to nivolumab then ipilimumab (arm A) or the reverse (arm B). This specimen consisted of tumor tissue (inferred from file names), obtained from a patient given nivolumab and ipilimumab in sequence. These receptors were collected from a human donor with melanoma.

The genes are TRBV11-3 and TRBJ1-1; 7 nucleotides agree with TRBD1. Germline V gene sequence: CDR1 SGHNT, CDR2 YENEEA. CDR3 length: 15 residues. The V segment lost 3 bases and the J segment 6 bases; nucleotides outside the gene matches: 10. The CDR3 reads CASSFRLRTGPEAFF. In nucleotides, the CDR3 is TGTGCCAGCAGCTTTCGACTACGGACAGGCCCTGAAGCTTTCTTT.

The CDR3 spells CASSKLAGGYNEQFF. CDR3 DNA: TGTGCCAGCAGCAAACTAGCGGGGGGGTACAATGAGCAGTTCTTC. V is TRBV7-6 and J is TRBJ2-1, with TRBD2 matching over 13 bases. Germline CDR1 is SGHVS and CDR2 is FNYEAQ. CDR3 length: 15 residues. Trimming removed 5 bases from V and 4 bases from J; junction bases left unmatched: 2.

This sequence joins TRBV1 and TRBJ2-6. TRBV1 counts as a pseudogene. The CDR3 totals 18 residues. Here the CDR3 DNA reads TGCGCCAGCAGCCAAGATCCGGGACGCCACTCTGGGGCCAACGTCCTGACTTTC. Translating it yields CASSQDPGRHSGANVLTF.

The gene calls are TRBV5-1 and TRBJ1-1; 7 bases fit TRBD1. From germline, CDR1 is SGHRS and CDR2 YFSETQ. The CDR3 length is 14 residues. Trimming took 0 bases from V and 4 from J; bases not matched to a gene: 3. The DNA of the CDR3 is TGCGCCAGCAGCTTGGCAGGGGGAGGCACTGAAGCTTTCTTT. This sequence encodes CASSLAGGGTEAFF.

The CDR3: CASSTSGPGDEKLFF. The CDR3, as DNA: TGTGCCAGTAGTACGTCCGGCCCTGGGGATGAAAAACTGTTTTTT. V is TRBV19 and J is TRBJ1-4; D remains ambiguous. Trimming left V 4 bases short and J 6 bases short, with 15 bases between. Germline V gene data show CDR1 as LNHDA and CDR2 as SQIVND (reference sequence). The CDR3 contains 15 residues. Full variable domain (rest looked up from reference TRBV19 and TRBJ1-4): DGGITQSPKYLFRKEGQNVTLSCEQNLNHDAMYWYRQDPGQGLRLIYYSQIVNDFQKGDIAEGYSVSREKKESFPLTVTSAQKNPTAFYLCASSTSGPGDEKLFFGSGTQLSVL.

The chain combines TRBV9 with TRBJ2-4; perhaps TRBD2 as D (6 bases). The CDR3 is 15 residues long. Germline V gene lookup returns CDR1 SGDLS and CDR2 YYNGEE. V was trimmed by 2 bases and J by 0 bases, leaving 9 bases between them. CDR3 region: CASSVRRVAKNIQYF. The CDR3 DNA follows: TGTGCCAGCAGCGTTAGGAGGGTAGCCAAAAACATTCAGTACTTC.

The genes are TRBV1 and TRBJ2-3; no check of the table's D call, TRBD2, against the DNA was made. TRBV1 is a listed pseudogene. This CDR3 region has 15 residues. DNA of the CDR3: TGCACCAGCAGCCGGGGGACTAGCCGGCCAGATACGCAGTATTTT. This gives the protein CTSSRGTSRPDTQYF.

This clone was observed a few times. This sequence joins TRBV7-6 and TRBJ2-7; 12 bases map to TRBD2. J gave up 13 bases and V 5 bases, and 15 bases lay outside the gene matches. The CDR3 has 15 residues. The V gene's germline CDR1 is SGHVS and CDR2 FNYEAQ. CDR3 loop: CASSESSGGAIRPYF. The CDR3 DNA reads as TGTGCCAGCAGCGAGTCTAGCGGGGGGGCAATACGCCCCTACTTC.